This is a list of T cell receptor beta chains from one sample in a study of technical replicates of blood from a few donors. Profiling relied on immunoSEQ multiplex PCR, and the TCRdb table lists in-frame clones only, not all of them. The sample contains over 25,000 clones, 85% to 95% of which appear only once. The sample taken for sequencing was PBMCs. These receptors were collected from a human donor in good health. Some clones in this sample may be carry-over from other donors' samples. Both conserved end residues are part of each CDR3. Fields, in order: D gene, J gene, V gene, clone size, CDR3 DNA, CDR3 protein. The D gene is left open where the match is weak. Expanded clones get a size class; other rows say once, few or many, or leave the size out.

d_gene: TRBD1; j_gene: TRBJ1-5; v_gene: TRBV7-9; abundance: -; CDR3nt: TGTGCCAGCAGCTTCGCAGGGGGCGCGGGACAGCCCCAGCATTTT; CDR3aa: CASSFAGGAGQPQHF
d_gene: TRBD2; j_gene: TRBJ2-7; v_gene: TRBV19; abundance: -; CDR3nt: TGTGCCAGTAGTATAGTTTCGGGAGGCTACGAGCAGTACTTC; CDR3aa: CASSIVSGGYEQYF
d_gene: -; j_gene: TRBJ2-1; v_gene: TRBV4-1; abundance: -; CDR3nt: TGCGCCAGCAGGGGTGGTGGAGATTACAATGAGCAGTTCTTC; CDR3aa: CASRGGGDYNEQFF
d_gene: -; j_gene: TRBJ1-6; v_gene: TRBV9; abundance: -; CDR3nt: TGTGCCAGCAGCGCGCCCGCGGTCGGCTCACCCCTCCACTTT; CDR3aa: CASSAPAVGSPLHF
d_gene: TRBD2; j_gene: TRBJ2-2; v_gene: TRBV9; abundance: once; CDR3nt: TGTGCCAGCAGCCTGGGACTAGCGGGGTGGAACACCGGGGAGCTGTTTTTT; CDR3aa: CASSLGLAGWNTGELFF
d_gene: -; j_gene: TRBJ1-2; v_gene: TRBV7-9; abundance: -; CDR3nt: TGTGCCAGCAGCTTTTTGCAGGGAGGAGATGGCTACACCTTC; CDR3aa: CASSFLQGGDGYTF
d_gene: -; j_gene: TRBJ1-3; v_gene: TRBV7-2; abundance: -; CDR3nt: TGTGCCAGCAGCCTGCCAGGGGCGATAGGAAACACCATATATTTT; CDR3aa: CASSLPGAIGNTIYF
d_gene: TRBD1; j_gene: TRBJ1-1; v_gene: TRBV11-1; abundance: -; CDR3nt: TGTGCCACCATCGGACAGGGTAGCGAGAACACTGAAGCTTTCTTT; CDR3aa: CATIGQGSENTEAFF
d_gene: TRBD2; j_gene: TRBJ2-3; v_gene: TRBV20-1; abundance: -; CDR3nt: TGCAGTGCTAAGGCGGGAGGACTGCAGTATTTT; CDR3aa: CSAKAGGLQYF
d_gene: -; j_gene: TRBJ1-5; v_gene: TRBV5-1; abundance: -; CDR3nt: TGCGCCAGCAGCTTGAGGAGAGGACAGCCCCAGCATTTT; CDR3aa: CASSLRRGQPQHF
d_gene: -; j_gene: TRBJ2-7; v_gene: TRBV2; abundance: -; CDR3nt: TGTGCCAGCAGACAGCTACTCAGGCAATCCTACGAGCAGTACTTC; CDR3aa: CASRQLLRQSYEQYF
d_gene: TRBD1; j_gene: TRBJ1-2; v_gene: TRBV6-6; abundance: -; CDR3nt: TGTGCCAGCATCCTCGGACAGGGCATAGGTGGCTACACCTTC; CDR3aa: CASILGQGIGGYTF
d_gene: TRBD2; j_gene: TRBJ2-5; v_gene: TRBV2; abundance: -; CDR3nt: TGTGCCAGCAGACAGGGACTAGCGGGGGGGCAAGAGACCCAGTACTTC; CDR3aa: CASRQGLAGGQETQYF
d_gene: -; j_gene: TRBJ1-6; v_gene: TRBV30; abundance: -; CDR3nt: TGTGCCTGGAGTCCTCCGGCAGGGGCCTATAATTCACCCCTCCACTTT; CDR3aa: CAWSPPAGAYNSPLHF
d_gene: TRBD1; j_gene: TRBJ1-6; v_gene: TRBV6-6; abundance: -; CDR3nt: TGTGCCAGCAGCGACAGGGGATTGGGTTCACCCCTCCACTTT; CDR3aa: CASSDRGLGSPLHF
d_gene: TRBD1; j_gene: TRBJ2-7; v_gene: TRBV7-8; abundance: -; CDR3nt: TGTGCCATCCGAAGGGCAGGGGGCAACGAGCAGTACTTC; CDR3aa: CAIRRAGGNEQYF
d_gene: -; j_gene: TRBJ2-5; v_gene: TRBV5-8; abundance: -; CDR3nt: TGTGCCAGCAGCCGTGGTCAGCGTGGGGAGACCCAGTACTTC; CDR3aa: CASSRGQRGETQYF
d_gene: TRBD2; j_gene: TRBJ2-7; v_gene: TRBV4-2; abundance: -; CDR3nt: TGTGCCAGCAGCCGGTCGGGACTAGGATCCTACGAGCAGTACTTC; CDR3aa: CASSRSGLGSYEQYF
d_gene: TRBD1; j_gene: TRBJ1-1; v_gene: TRBV2; abundance: -; CDR3nt: TGTGCCAGCGTAGACTTCCGGGACAGGGGGCGATTGACTGAAGCTTTCTTT; CDR3aa: CASVDFRDRGRLTEAFF
d_gene: -; j_gene: TRBJ1-1; v_gene: TRBV19; abundance: -; CDR3nt: TGTGCCAGTAGTCCCCGGACGGGAGGGTCTGAAGCTTTCTTT; CDR3aa: CASSPRTGGSEAFF
d_gene: -; j_gene: TRBJ1-1; v_gene: TRBV5-6; abundance: -; CDR3nt: TGTGCCAGCAGCTTGTTTGGCAGGATAAACACTGAAGCTTTCTTT; CDR3aa: CASSLFGRINTEAFF
d_gene: -; j_gene: TRBJ2-1; v_gene: TRBV30; abundance: -; CDR3nt: TGTGCCTGGAGTTCTGGGGCAACTCGCTACAATGAGCAGTTCTTC; CDR3aa: CAWSSGATRYNEQFF
d_gene: TRBD1; j_gene: TRBJ2-3; v_gene: TRBV6-6; abundance: -; CDR3nt: TGTGCCAGCAGTTACACGGCGACAGGGGTCACAGATACGCAGTATTTT; CDR3aa: CASSYTATGVTDTQYF
d_gene: TRBD1; j_gene: TRBJ1-1; v_gene: TRBV6-1; abundance: -; CDR3nt: TGTGCCAGCAGTGGACAGGGGATTTGGAACACTGAAGCTTTCTTT; CDR3aa: CASSGQGIWNTEAFF
d_gene: TRBD1; j_gene: TRBJ2-7; v_gene: TRBV18; abundance: -; CDR3nt: TGTGCCAGCTCACCAACGGACAGGGGTTACGAGCAGTACTTC; CDR3aa: CASSPTDRGYEQYF
d_gene: TRBD2; j_gene: TRBJ2-3; v_gene: TRBV7-6; abundance: -; CDR3nt: TGTGCCAGCAGCTTAGTTAGCGGGGGTTTCGCAGATACGCAGTATTTT; CDR3aa: CASSLVSGGFADTQYF
d_gene: TRBD1; j_gene: TRBJ1-1; v_gene: TRBV2; abundance: once; CDR3nt: TGTGCCAGCAACAACAGGGGAGAAGCTTTCTTT; CDR3aa: CASNNRGEAFF
d_gene: TRBD2; j_gene: TRBJ2-1; v_gene: TRBV7-3; abundance: -; CDR3nt: TGTGCCAGCAGCTCACGGGGTAGCGGGAGCGGCTATGAGCAGTTCTTC; CDR3aa: CASSSRGSGSGYEQFF
d_gene: TRBD2; j_gene: TRBJ2-7; v_gene: TRBV30; abundance: -; CDR3nt: TGTGCCCGGAAGACTAGCGGGAGGGCTGACGAGCAGTACTTC; CDR3aa: CARKTSGRADEQYF
d_gene: -; j_gene: TRBJ1-2; v_gene: TRBV5-1; abundance: -; CDR3nt: TGCGCCAGCAGTGACACTGGCCCTAACTATGGCTACACCTTC; CDR3aa: CASSDTGPNYGYTF
d_gene: -; j_gene: TRBJ1-2; v_gene: TRBV30; abundance: -; CDR3nt: TGTGCCTGGAGTACAACCGACTATGGCTACACCTTC; CDR3aa: CAWSTTDYGYTF
d_gene: TRBD1; j_gene: TRBJ1-1; v_gene: TRBV4-3; abundance: once; CDR3nt: TGCGCCAGCAGTGACAGGGTGGGGACTGAAGCTTTCTTT; CDR3aa: CASSDRVGTEAFF
d_gene: -; j_gene: TRBJ2-7; v_gene: TRBV5-1; abundance: -; CDR3nt: TGCGCCAGCAGCTTAATCGGGACTTACGAGCAGTACTTC; CDR3aa: CASSLIGTYEQYF
d_gene: TRBD1; j_gene: TRBJ1-2; v_gene: TRBV29-1; abundance: -; CDR3nt: TGCAGCGGGACACAGGGGGTCAGGTATGGCTACACCTTC; CDR3aa: CSGTQGVRYGYTF
d_gene: TRBD1; j_gene: TRBJ2-1; v_gene: TRBV30; abundance: -; CDR3nt: TGTGCCTGGAATTCAGGGGGCACGCAGTTCTTC; CDR3aa: CAWNSGGTQFF
d_gene: -; j_gene: TRBJ2-7; v_gene: TRBV5-4; abundance: -; CDR3nt: TGTGCCAGCAGCTTTAGAGGGTCCTACGAGCAGTACTTC; CDR3aa: CASSFRGSYEQYF
d_gene: -; j_gene: TRBJ2-7; v_gene: TRBV30; abundance: -; CDR3nt: TGTGCCTGGAGTCCTGGGGACTTCGACGAGCAGTACTTC; CDR3aa: CAWSPGDFDEQYF
d_gene: -; j_gene: TRBJ1-3; v_gene: TRBV9; abundance: -; CDR3nt: TGTGCCAGCAGCGCTAACCGGGGGGGACCCTCTGGAAACACCATATATTTT; CDR3aa: CASSANRGGPSGNTIYF
d_gene: TRBD2; j_gene: TRBJ2-1; v_gene: TRBV30; abundance: -; CDR3nt: TGTGCCTGGAGTCTACCGGCTAGCGGGAGGAATGAGCAGTTCTTC; CDR3aa: CAWSLPASGRNEQFF
d_gene: TRBD1; j_gene: TRBJ2-7; v_gene: TRBV4-3; abundance: -; CDR3nt: TGCGCCAGCAGCCAAGCGTCAAACAGGGGCTACGAGCAGTACTTC; CDR3aa: CASSQASNRGYEQYF
d_gene: -; j_gene: TRBJ2-3; v_gene: TRBV6-5; abundance: -; CDR3nt: TGTGCCAGTGCTCCAAGACTAGTCTCGTGGGATACGCAGTATTTT; CDR3aa: CASAPRLVSWDTQYF
d_gene: -; j_gene: TRBJ2-1; v_gene: TRBV10-3; abundance: -; CDR3nt: TGTGCCATCAGTGGCGGGCTAGCCAGCGATGAGCAGTTCTTC; CDR3aa: CAISGGLASDEQFF
d_gene: TRBD1; j_gene: TRBJ2-3; v_gene: TRBV9; abundance: -; CDR3nt: TGTGCCAGCAGCCGCGGCCCGACAGGGAGCTCAGATACGCAGTATTTT; CDR3aa: CASSRGPTGSSDTQYF
d_gene: TRBD1; j_gene: TRBJ2-7; v_gene: TRBV6-6; abundance: -; CDR3nt: TGTGCCAGCAGAGGGACAGGGTATTTCGGCTACGAGCAGTACTTC; CDR3aa: CASRGTGYFGYEQYF
d_gene: TRBD1; j_gene: TRBJ2-7; v_gene: TRBV6-6; abundance: -; CDR3nt: TGTGCCAGCAGGACCGGGACAGGGTCCTACGAGCAGTACTTC; CDR3aa: CASRTGTGSYEQYF
d_gene: -; j_gene: TRBJ2-3; v_gene: TRBV10-3; abundance: -; CDR3nt: TGTGCCATCAGTGTCCGGGGAGATACGCAGTATTTT; CDR3aa: CAISVRGDTQYF
d_gene: TRBD2; j_gene: TRBJ2-5; v_gene: TRBV11-2; abundance: -; CDR3nt: TGTGCCAGCAGCTACGGACTAGCGGGGGATTCGTACCAAGAGACCCAGTACTTC; CDR3aa: CASSYGLAGDSYQETQYF
d_gene: -; j_gene: TRBJ1-6; v_gene: TRBV9; abundance: -; CDR3nt: TGTGCCAGCAGCGTAGGTCTCTCCTATAATTCACCCCTCCACTTT; CDR3aa: CASSVGLSYNSPLHF
d_gene: -; j_gene: TRBJ2-7; v_gene: TRBV30; abundance: -; CDR3nt: TGTGCCTGGAGTCAGGTTGACTACGAGCAGTACTTC; CDR3aa: CAWSQVDYEQYF